The entry below gives a single TCR beta chain sequence along with its context. The sample originates from a study of Graves' ophthalmopathy and Graves' hyperthyroidism. Amplification targeted the TCR beta CDR3 regions, with RNA transcripts as the source material. Second-round multiplex PCR came after a first-round RT-PCR that employed HTBI primers. TCRdb fed the multiplex PCR reads into MiXCR, producing one record per CDR3 protein. The sample has about 700,000 distinct CDR3 sequences, about two fifths seen once; the top ten hold over 2.5%. This sequence originates from an adult man with Graves' ophthalmopathy. The sample comprised peripheral blood.

The CDR3, as DNA: TGTGCTAGAGTATCCGGGACTGAGACCCAGTACTTC. Translating gives CARVSGTETQYF. V usage is TRBV11-2 and J usage is TRBJ2-5, with a weak D call TRBD2 (6 bases). Germline values: CDR1 SGHAT, CDR2 FQNNGV. CDR3 length equals 12 residues.